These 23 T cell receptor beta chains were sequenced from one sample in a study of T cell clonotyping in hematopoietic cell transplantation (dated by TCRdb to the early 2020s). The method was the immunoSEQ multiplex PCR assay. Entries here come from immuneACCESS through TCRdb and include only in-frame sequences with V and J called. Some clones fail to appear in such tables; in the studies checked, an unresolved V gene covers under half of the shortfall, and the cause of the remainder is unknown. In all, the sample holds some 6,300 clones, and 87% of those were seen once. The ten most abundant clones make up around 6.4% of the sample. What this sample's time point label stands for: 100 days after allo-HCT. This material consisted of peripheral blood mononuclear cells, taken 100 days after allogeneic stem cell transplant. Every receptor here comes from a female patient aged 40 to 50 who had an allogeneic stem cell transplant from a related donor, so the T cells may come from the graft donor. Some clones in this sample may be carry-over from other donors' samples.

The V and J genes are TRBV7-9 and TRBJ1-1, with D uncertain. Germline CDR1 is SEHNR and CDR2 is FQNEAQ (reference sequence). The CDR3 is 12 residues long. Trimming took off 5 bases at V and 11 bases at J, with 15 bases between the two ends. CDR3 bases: TGTGCCAGCAGCAGGGAGGGTGGTGGGGCTTTCTTT. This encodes CASSREGGGAFF.

CDR3 loop: CATLRQGAGNTIYF. The CDR3 DNA reads TGTGCCACCTTACGACAGGGAGCTGGAAACACCATATATTTT. This chain uses TRBV19 with TRBJ1-3, with 7 bases that match TRBD1. V gave up 10 bases and J gave up 2 bases; unmatched junction bases: 8. The germline gives CDR1 LNHDA, CDR2 SQIVND (reference sequence). The CDR3 has 14 residues.

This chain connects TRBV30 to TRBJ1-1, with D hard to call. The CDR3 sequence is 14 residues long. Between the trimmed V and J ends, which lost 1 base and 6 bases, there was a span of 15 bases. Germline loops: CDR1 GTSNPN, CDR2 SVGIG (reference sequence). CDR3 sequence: CAWSEDGESAEAFF. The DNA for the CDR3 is TGTGCCTGGAGTGAGGACGGGGAAAGTGCTGAAGCTTTCTTT.

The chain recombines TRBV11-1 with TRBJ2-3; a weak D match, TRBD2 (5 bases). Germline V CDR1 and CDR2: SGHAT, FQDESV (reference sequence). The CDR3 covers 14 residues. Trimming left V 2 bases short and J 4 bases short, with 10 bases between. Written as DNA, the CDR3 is TGTGCCAGCAGCTTAAGAGGGCCGGCAGATACGCAGTATTTT. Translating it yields CASSLRGPADTQYF.

The CDR3 loop reads CASSLVGSREVHGYTF. DNA of the CDR3: TGCGCCAGCAGCTTGGTAGGTTCCAGGGAAGTTCATGGCTACACCTTC. The chain combines TRBV5-1 with TRBJ1-2, with a weak D call TRBD1 (5 bases). The CDR3 sequence is 16 residues long. Germline V gives CDR1 SGHRS, CDR2 YFSETQ. The V end lost 0 bases, the J end lost 6 bases, and 18 bases lay between the germline ends.

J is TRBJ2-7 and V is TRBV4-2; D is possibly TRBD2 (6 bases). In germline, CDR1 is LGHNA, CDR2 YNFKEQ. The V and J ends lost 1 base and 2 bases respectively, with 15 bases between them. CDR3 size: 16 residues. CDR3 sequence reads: CASSQAGTRGAYEQYF. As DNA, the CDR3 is TGTGCCAGCAGCCAAGCAGGGACTCGGGGTGCCTACGAGCAGTACTTC.

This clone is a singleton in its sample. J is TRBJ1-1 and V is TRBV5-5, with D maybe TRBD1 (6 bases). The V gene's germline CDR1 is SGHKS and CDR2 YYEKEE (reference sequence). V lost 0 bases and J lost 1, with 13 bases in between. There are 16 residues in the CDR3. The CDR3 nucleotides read TGTGCCAGCAGCTTGGCCAGGGGAGGGCGGAACACTGAAGCTTTCTTT. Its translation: CASSLARGGRNTEAFF.

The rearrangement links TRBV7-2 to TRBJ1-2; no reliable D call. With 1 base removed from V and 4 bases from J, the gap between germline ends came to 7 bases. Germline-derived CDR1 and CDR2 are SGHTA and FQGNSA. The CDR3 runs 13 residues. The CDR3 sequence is CASSLGTFYGYTF. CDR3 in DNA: TGTGCCAGCAGCTTAGGGACCTTCTATGGCTACACCTTC.

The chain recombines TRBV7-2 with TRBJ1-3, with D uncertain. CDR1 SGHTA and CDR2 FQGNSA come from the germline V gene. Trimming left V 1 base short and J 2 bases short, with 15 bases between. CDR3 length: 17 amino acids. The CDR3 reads CASSLGFTRDPGNTIYF. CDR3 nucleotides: TGTGCCAGCAGCTTAGGATTCACCCGAGACCCTGGAAACACCATATATTTT.

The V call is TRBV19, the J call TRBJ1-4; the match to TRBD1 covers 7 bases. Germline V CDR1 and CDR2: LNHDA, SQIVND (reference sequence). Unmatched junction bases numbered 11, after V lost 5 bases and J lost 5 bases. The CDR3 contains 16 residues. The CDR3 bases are TGTGCCAGTAGTTCCCACCGGGACAGCAAAAATGAAAAACTGTTTTTT. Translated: CASSSHRDSKNEKLFF.

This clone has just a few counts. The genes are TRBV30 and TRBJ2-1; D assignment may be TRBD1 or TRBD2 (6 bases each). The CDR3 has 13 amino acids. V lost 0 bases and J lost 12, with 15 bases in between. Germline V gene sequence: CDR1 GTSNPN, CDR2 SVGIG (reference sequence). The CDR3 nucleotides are TGTGCCTGGAGTGTACAGGGCGGGGCCAGGCAGTTCTTC. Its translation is CAWSVQGGARQFF.

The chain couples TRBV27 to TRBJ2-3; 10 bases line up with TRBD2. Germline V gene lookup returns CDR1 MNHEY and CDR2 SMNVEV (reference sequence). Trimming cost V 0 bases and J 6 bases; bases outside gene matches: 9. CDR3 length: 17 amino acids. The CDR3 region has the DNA TGTGCCAGCAGTTTATCCCCGGCTAGCGGGAGTAAGGATACGCAGTATTTT. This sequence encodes CASSLSPASGSKDTQYF.

The CDR3 sequence: CASSFTGPETQYF. The CDR3, as DNA: TGTGCCAGCAGCTTCACAGGGCCAGAGACCCAGTACTTC. This sequence joins TRBV5-6 and TRBJ2-5; TRBD1 might be the D (6 bases). CDR3 length: 13 amino acids. V shed 2 bases and J shed 4 bases, with 9 bases lying between them. From germline, CDR1 is SGHDT and CDR2 YYEEEE.

CDR3 sequence reads: CASSLPGYGYTF. The CDR3 region has the DNA TGTGCCAGCAGTTTACCTGGGTATGGCTACACCTTC. This chain connects TRBV28 to TRBJ1-2; D gene unclear. V was trimmed by 2 bases and J by 5 bases, leaving 6 bases between them. Germline loops: CDR1 MDHEN, CDR2 SYDVKM. There are 12 residues in the CDR3.

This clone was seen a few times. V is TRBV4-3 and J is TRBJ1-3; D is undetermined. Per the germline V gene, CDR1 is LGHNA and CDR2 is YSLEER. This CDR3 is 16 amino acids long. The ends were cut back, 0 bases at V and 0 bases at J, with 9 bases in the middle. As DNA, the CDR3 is TGCGCCAGCAGCCAAGATGGGCCGAGCTCTGGAAACACCATATATTTT. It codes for CASSQDGPSSGNTIYF.

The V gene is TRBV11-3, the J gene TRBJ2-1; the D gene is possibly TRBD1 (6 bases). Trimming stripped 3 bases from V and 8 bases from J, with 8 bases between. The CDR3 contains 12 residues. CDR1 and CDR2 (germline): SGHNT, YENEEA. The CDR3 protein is CASSLGAHEQFF. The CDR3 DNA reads TGTGCCAGCAGCTTGGGGGCCCATGAGCAGTTCTTC.

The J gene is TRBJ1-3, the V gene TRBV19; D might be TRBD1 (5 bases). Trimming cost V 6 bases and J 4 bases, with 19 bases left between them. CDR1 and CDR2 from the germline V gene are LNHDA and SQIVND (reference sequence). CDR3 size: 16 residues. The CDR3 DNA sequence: TGTGCCAGTAGGAGCCCCAAGGGGAGGTACGGAAACACCATATATTTT. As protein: CASRSPKGRYGNTIYF. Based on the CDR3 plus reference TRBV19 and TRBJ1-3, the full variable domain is DGGITQSPKYLFRKEGQNVTLSCEQNLNHDAMYWYRQDPGQGLRLIYYSQIVNDFQKGDIAEGYSVSREKKESFPLTVTSAQKNPTAFYLCASRSPKGRYGNTIYFGEGSWLTVV.

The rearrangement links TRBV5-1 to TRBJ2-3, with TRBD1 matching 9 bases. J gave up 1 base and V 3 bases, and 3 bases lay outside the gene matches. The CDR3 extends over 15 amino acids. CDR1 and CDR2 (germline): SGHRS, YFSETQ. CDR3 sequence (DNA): TGCGCCAGCAGCTCCCGGACAGGGGGCACAGATACGCAGTATTTT. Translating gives CASSSRTGGTDTQYF.

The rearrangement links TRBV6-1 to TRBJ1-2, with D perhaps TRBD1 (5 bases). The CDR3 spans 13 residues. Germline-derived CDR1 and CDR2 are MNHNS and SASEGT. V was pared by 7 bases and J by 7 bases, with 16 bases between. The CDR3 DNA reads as TGTGCCAGCAAGGGACTGTCGGGGCTTGGCTACACCTTC. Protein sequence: CASKGLSGLGYTF.

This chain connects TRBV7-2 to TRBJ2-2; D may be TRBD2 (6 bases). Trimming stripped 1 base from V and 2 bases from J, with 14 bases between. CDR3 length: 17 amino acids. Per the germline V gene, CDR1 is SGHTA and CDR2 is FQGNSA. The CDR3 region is CASSLGLGGTNTGELFF. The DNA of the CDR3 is TGTGCCAGCAGCTTAGGCCTCGGAGGGACCAACACCGGGGAGCTGTTTTTT.

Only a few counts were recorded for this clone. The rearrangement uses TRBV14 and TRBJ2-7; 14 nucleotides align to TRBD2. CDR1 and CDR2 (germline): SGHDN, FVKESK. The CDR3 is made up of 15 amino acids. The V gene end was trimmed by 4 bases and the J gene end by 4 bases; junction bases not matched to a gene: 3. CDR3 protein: CASSPGTSGRYEQYF. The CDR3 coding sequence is TGTGCCAGCAGCCCCGGGACTAGCGGGAGATACGAGCAGTACTTC.

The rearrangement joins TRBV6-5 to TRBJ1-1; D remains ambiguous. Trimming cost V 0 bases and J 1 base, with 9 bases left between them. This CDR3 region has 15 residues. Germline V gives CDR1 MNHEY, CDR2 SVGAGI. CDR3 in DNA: TGTGCCAGCAGTTACTCTATCAGTTCGAACACTGAAGCTTTCTTT. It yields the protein CASSYSISSNTEAFF.

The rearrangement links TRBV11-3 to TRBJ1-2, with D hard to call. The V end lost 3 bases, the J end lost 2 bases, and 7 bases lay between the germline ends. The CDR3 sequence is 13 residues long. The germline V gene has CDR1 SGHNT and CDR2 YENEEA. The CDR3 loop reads CASSFTGNYGYTF. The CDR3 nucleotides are TGTGCCAGCAGCTTTACCGGAAACTATGGCTACACCTTC.